The T cell receptor beta chain under discussion was sequenced for a study of blood T cell repertoires in COVID-19. Overall study context: COVID-19 samples, acute and convalescent, were from the United States, Italy and Spain. Nucleic acid was either cDNA or gDNA, and it came from T cells, B-cell-depleted T cells, or PBMCs.

Methods used by the authors: Estimation of nucleated cell counts relied on the amplification of reference gene primers. TCRdb's table, derived via immunoSEQ multiplex PCR, lists solely in-frame clones and lacks some. V and J calls and clone size come straight from that table; D and trimming were deduced from the DNA. The table has around 150,000 clones, 65% to 85% seen once. With 1 base removed from V and 2 bases from J, the gap between germline ends came to 8 bases. The CDR3 sequence is 14 residues long. CDR1 and CDR2 (germline): SNHLY, FYNNEI. Sequencing was done on a sample of peripheral blood. The TCR sequence derives from a woman aged 60 to 75 with acute or convalescent COVID-19. V gene TRBV2 combines with J gene TRBJ1-1, with D possibly matching TRBD1 (5 bases). The DNA of the CDR3 is TGTGCCAGCAGTGAAGGACAGTTAAACACTGAAGCTTTCTTT. Its translation: CASSEGQLNTEAFF.